The entry that follows covers one TCR beta chain sequence. The ends were cut back, 4 bases at V and 5 bases at J, with 18 bases in the middle. This CDR3 is 15 amino acids long. Germline V gene data show CDR1 as SGHNT and CDR2 as YYREEE (reference sequence). Original handling: Using reference gene primer amplification, nucleated cell counts were estimated. Profiled with immunoSEQ multiplex PCR; TCRdb holds only in-frame clones, not every one. V and J calls and clone size are as listed in that table; D and trimming were resolved from the DNA. Here the sample spans tens of thousands of clones, around 85% being singletons. The data stem from a study of blood T cell repertoires in COVID-19. For the study at large: The cDNA or gDNA used as material had been derived from T cells, B-cell-depleted T cells, or PBMCs.

The chain links TRBV5-4 to TRBJ1-1; D remains ambiguous. The material sequenced was peripheral blood. The receptor comes from a man at least 80 years old with acute or convalescent COVID-19. CDR3 coding DNA: TGTGCCAGCAGCCCCCCAAAATCCCCGGAGACTGAAGCTTTCTTT. Its translation: CASSPPKSPETEAFF.